Listed here are 18 T cell receptor beta chains from one sample, sequenced in a study of monozygotic twins with inflammatory bowel disease (dated by TCRdb to the late 2010s). Preparation of the library involved 5' RACE. Instrument on record: Illumina HiSeq 2500. After the reads were reprocessed by TCRdb, one entry was made per CDR3 protein sequence, with no DNA. The sample has about 210,000 distinct CDR3 sequences on record. Around 1.5% of the sample is taken by the ten largest. Sample: blood. The receptors shown here come from a human donor with ulcerative colitis or Crohn's disease, or a healthy co-twin of an affected twin (not recorded which).

The genes are TRBV11-2 and TRBJ1-2. The CDR3 totals 14 residues. CDR1 is SGHAT and CDR2 is FQNNGV in the germline V gene. CDR3 sequence reads: CASSLVGQYYGYTF.

The CDR3 loop reads CASSLSSRGSANEKLFF. The chain uses TRBV7-6 and TRBJ1-4; TCRdb picks TRBD1, but there is no DNA to check that call. CDR3 length: 17 amino acids. The V gene's germline CDR1 is SGHVS and CDR2 FNYEAQ.

The J gene is TRBJ2-1, the V gene TRBV6-1. Germline V gene sequence: CDR1 MNHNS, CDR2 SASEGT. The CDR3 is 13 residues long. The CDR3 protein is CASSEADGNEQFF.

The rearrangement links TRBV6-4 to TRBJ1-2; TCRdb's assignment of TRBD1 cannot be checked, as there is no DNA. The CDR3 loop spans 16 amino acids. From germline, CDR1 is MRHNA and CDR2 SNTAGT. CDR3 protein: CASSDSDRVANYGYTF.

This chain uses TRBV3-1 with TRBJ2-7. Germline CDR1 is LGHDT and CDR2 is YNNKEL (reference sequence). The CDR3 has 13 residues. CDR3 amino acids: CASSRQSSYEQYF.

The chain recombines TRBV5-4 with TRBJ1-2; TCRdb calls TRBD1, which cannot be checked without DNA. CDR3 length: 13 residues. CDR1 SGHNT and CDR2 YYREEE come from the germline V gene (reference sequence). This CDR3 reads CASSPGYTYGYTF.

This rearrangement joins TRBV12-3 or TRBV12-4 to TRBJ1-1. The CDR3 totals 13 residues. CDR3 residues: CASTLLMNTEAFF.

The chain is built from TRBV11-2 and TRBJ1-4; TCRdb picks TRBD1, but there is no DNA to check that call. Germline V CDR1 and CDR2: SGHAT, FQNNGV. This CDR3 is 15 amino acids long. This chain's CDR3 is CASSPPGTGDEKLFF.

The rearrangement uses TRBV18 and TRBJ2-2. The CDR3 has 12 residues. Germline V gene sequence: CDR1 KGHSH, CDR2 LQKENI. The CDR3 protein is CASSPATGELFF.

The chain employs TRBV7-9 and TRBJ1-2; TCRdb outputs TRBD1, but without DNA this stays unchecked. This CDR3 contains 14 residues. Germline CDR1 reads SEHNR; CDR2 reads FQNEAQ (reference sequence). CDR3 residues: CASTYLTGGGGYTF.

The chain is built from TRBV4-1 and TRBJ2-5. The CDR3 extends over 14 amino acids. Germline V gives CDR1 MGHRA, CDR2 YSYEKL. The CDR3 loop is CASSRITPQETQYF.

This chain links TRBV11-1 with TRBJ1-1. Germline V gene lookup returns CDR1 SGHAT and CDR2 FQDESV (reference sequence). CDR3 length equals 14 residues. The CDR3 loop is CASSHLVTWAEAFF.

V is TRBV5-1 and J is TRBJ2-3. The CDR3 is 14 residues long. CDR1 is SGHRS, CDR2 YFSETQ, per germline. CDR3 amino acids: CASGSGTGTDTQYF.

The chain combines TRBV3-1 with TRBJ2-1. CDR3 length: 14 amino acids. CDR1 is LGHDT and CDR2 is YNNKEL in the germline V gene (reference sequence). CDR3 protein: CASSQVSAYNEQFF.

This sequence joins TRBV5-1 and TRBJ1-1. Per the germline V gene, CDR1 is SGHRS and CDR2 is YFSETQ. The CDR3 length is 13 residues. The CDR3 region is CASSLKTNTEAFF.

The chain employs TRBV2 and TRBJ1-1. CDR3 length equals 13 residues. Germline loops: CDR1 SNHLY, CDR2 FYNNEI. This CDR3 is CATGTSWGTEAFF.

The chain joins TRBV13 to TRBJ2-7; TCRdb selects TRBD2, and the lack of DNA leaves this call unchecked. The CDR3 runs to 16 residues. Looked up from germline, CDR1 is PRHDT and CDR2 is FYEKMQ (reference sequence). The CDR3 loop is CASSLLVGGRGHEQYF.

The chain links TRBV7-8 to TRBJ2-3; the TCRdb call, TRBD2, lacks DNA for checking. The CDR3 runs 13 residues. The germline V gene has CDR1 SGHVS and CDR2 FQNEAQ. CDR3 amino acids: CASREAGRDTQYF.